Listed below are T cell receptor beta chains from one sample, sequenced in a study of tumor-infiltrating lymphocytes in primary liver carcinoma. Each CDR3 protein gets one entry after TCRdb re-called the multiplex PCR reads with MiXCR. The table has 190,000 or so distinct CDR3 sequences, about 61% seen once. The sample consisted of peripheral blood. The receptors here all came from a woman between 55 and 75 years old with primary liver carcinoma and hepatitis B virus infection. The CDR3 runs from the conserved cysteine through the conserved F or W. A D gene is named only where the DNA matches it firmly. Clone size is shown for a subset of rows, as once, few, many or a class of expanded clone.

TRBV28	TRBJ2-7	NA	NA	CASSLRSILYEQYF	TGTGCCAGCAGTTTAAGGTCGATCCTCTACGAGCAGTACTTC
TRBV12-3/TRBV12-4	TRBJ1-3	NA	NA	CASSFGETGNTIHF	TGTGCCAGCAGTTTCGGGGAAACTGGAAACACCATACATTTC
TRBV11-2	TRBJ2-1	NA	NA	CASSLYQGTNYNEQFF	TGTGCCAGTAGCTTATATCAGGGGACTAACTACAATGAGCAGTTCTTC
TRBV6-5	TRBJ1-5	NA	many	CASSYNSNQPQHF	TGTGCCAGCAGTTACAATAGCAATCAGCCCCAGCATTTT
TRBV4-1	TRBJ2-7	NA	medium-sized	CASSQDAYGDTYEQYF	TGCGCCAGCAGCCAAGACGCGTACGGAGATACCTACGAGCAGTACTTC
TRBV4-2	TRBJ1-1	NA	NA	CASSRLQGKAEAFF	TGTGCCAGTAGCCGCCTCCAGGGGAAAGCTGAAGCTTTCTTT
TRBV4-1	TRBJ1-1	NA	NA	CASSPSGGAEAFF	TGCGCCAGCAGCCCTTCGGGGGGCGCTGAAGCTTTCTTT
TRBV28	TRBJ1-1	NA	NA	CASSRDTINTEAFF	TGTGCCAGCAGCCGGGACACGATAAACACTGAAGCTTTCTTT
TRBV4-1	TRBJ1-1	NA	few	CASSHSGGRPEAFF	TGCGCCAGCAGCCATTCGGGGGGGAGGCCTGAAGCTTTCTTT
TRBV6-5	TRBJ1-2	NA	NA	CASRSGTDCGYTF	TGTGCTAGCAGGTCCGGGACGGACTGTGGCTACACCTTC
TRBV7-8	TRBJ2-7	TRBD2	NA	CASSLESGSMYEQCF	TGTGCCAGCAGCTTAGAGAGCGGGAGTATGTACGAGCAGTGCTTC
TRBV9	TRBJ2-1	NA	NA	CTSSVFVGASYNEQFF	TGTACCAGCAGCGTATTTGTAGGAGCCTCCTACAATGAGCAGTTCTTC
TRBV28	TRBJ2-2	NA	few	CASSLTGNTGELFF	TGTGCCAGCAGTTTAACAGGGAACACCGGGGAGCTGTTTTTT
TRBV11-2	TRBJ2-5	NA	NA	CASSHLEGKRSLYF	TGTGCCAGCAGCCATTTGGAGGGGAAAAGGAGCCTGTACTTC
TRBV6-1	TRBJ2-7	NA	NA	CASSETILDSRTYEQYF	TGTGCCAGCAGTGAAACGATACTGGACAGCCGAACCTACGAGCAGTACTTC
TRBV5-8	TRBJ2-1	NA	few	CASSVVIVRNEQFF	TGTGCCAGCAGCGTCGTTATAGTGAGGAATGAGCAGTTCTTC
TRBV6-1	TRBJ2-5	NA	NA	CTSSPGPWRETQYF	TGTACCAGCAGTCCGGGACCCTGGAGAGAGACCCAGTACTTC
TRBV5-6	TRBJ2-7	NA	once	CASSLGQTYKQYF	TGTGCCAGCAGCTTGGGACAGACCTACAAGCAGTACTTC
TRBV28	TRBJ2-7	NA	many	CASSSTGGHQPGRLYEQYF	TGTGCCAGCAGCTCTACCGGTGGGCACCAGCCTGGGCGCCTCTACGAGCAGTACTTC
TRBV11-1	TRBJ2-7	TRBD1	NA	CPSSSKGQGAYGQYF	TGTCCCAGCAGCTCTAAGGGACAGGGGGCCTACGGGCAGTACTTC
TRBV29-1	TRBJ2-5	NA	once	CSVGAGSGVGTQYF	NA
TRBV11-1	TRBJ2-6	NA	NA	CASNQRGSGANVLTF	TGTGCCAGCAACCAAAGGGGCTCAGGGGCCAACGTCCTGACTTTC